A single sample is the source of the 3 T cell receptor beta chains below, sequenced in a study of blood T cell repertoires in COVID-19. Some clones are missing from TCRdb's copy, which holds only in-frame ones; the method was immunoSEQ multiplex PCR. The sample carries about 130,000 clones, approximately 83% recorded once. The specimen sequenced was peripheral blood. All receptors come from a woman in her forties or fifties with acute or convalescent COVID-19.

The chain uses TRBV19 and TRBJ1-2; 7 nucleotides agree with TRBD1. The CDR3 covers 13 residues. J lost 6 bases, V lost 3 bases, and 4 bases had no gene match. CDR1 is LNHDA, CDR2 SQIVND, per germline (reference sequence). CDR3 DNA sequence: TGTGCCAGTAGTATGCCAACAGGGGATGGCTACACCTTC. Translated: CASSMPTGDGYTF.

This chain links TRBV7-2 with TRBJ2-1, with D possibly TRBD2 on 6 matching bases. The germline CDR1 and CDR2 sequences are SGHTA and FQGNSA. Trimming removed 5 bases from V and 10 bases from J, with 21 bases in between. The CDR3 loop spans 15 amino acids. CDR3 sequence: CASSRDSGGPLEQFF. CDR3 nucleotide sequence: TGTGCCAGCAGCCGGGACTCCGGAGGACCCCTGGAGCAGTTCTTC.

This clone showed up just a few times. This chain joins TRBV7-9 and TRBJ2-5, with TRBD1 matching 7 bases. V dropped 5 bases and J dropped 2; count of bases not matched to a gene: 5. Looked up from germline, CDR1 is SEHNR and CDR2 is FQNEAQ (reference sequence). The CDR3 contains 14 residues. Here the CDR3 DNA reads TGTGCCAGCAGCGAGAGGACAGGACAAGAGACCCAGTACTTC. This codes for CASSERTGQETQYF.